The next 30 T cell receptor beta chains were all read from a single sample in a study of preoperative IRX-2 immunotherapy in early breast cancer. TCRdb keeps only in-frame clones here, not all; method: immunoSEQ multiplex PCR. The profile shows more than 25,000 clones, approximately 80% of them singletons. Treatment specified: preoperative locoregional IRX-2 cytokine immunotherapy. The sequences come from lymph node tissue, collected after IRX-2 immunotherapy. These receptors all come from a human donor with breast cancer.

This clone came up once. The genes are TRBV28 and TRBJ1-4; no firm D call. The V gene lost 7 bases and the J gene lost 2 bases, with 14 bases spanning the gap. Germline V gene lookup returns CDR1 MDHEN and CDR2 SYDVKM. This CDR3 is built from 15 residues. The CDR3 is CASKGVVSTNEKLFF. The CDR3 DNA reads as TGTGCCAGCAAGGGAGTGGTTTCCACTAATGAAAAACTGTTTTTT. The variable domain in full, completed from reference TRBV28 and TRBJ1-4, reads DVKVTQSSRYLVKRTGEKVFLECVQDMDHENMFWYRQDPGLGLRLIYFSYDVKMKEKGDIPEGYSVSREKKERFSLILESASTNQTSMYLCASKGVVSTNEKLFFGSGTQLSVL.

The gene calls are TRBV30 and TRBJ2-7; 12 bases agree with TRBD2. This CDR3 is built from 14 residues. The ends lost 5 bases at V and 6 bases at J; junction bases unmatched: 8. In germline, CDR1 is GTSNPN, CDR2 SVGIG (reference sequence). The CDR3, as DNA: TGTGCCTGGTCTAAAGGACTAGCGGGGAGCGAGCAGTACTTC. The encoded protein is CAWSKGLAGSEQYF.

The chain carries TRBV5-1 and TRBJ1-1; TRBD1 matches 8 bases. Germline values: CDR1 SGHRS, CDR2 YFSETQ. The V segment lost 2 bases and the J segment 5 bases; nucleotides outside the gene matches: 8. This CDR3 has 15 residues. For the CDR3, the DNA is TGCGCCAGCAGCTTTAGGGACAGGACGGAGACTGAAGCTTTCTTT. It yields the protein CASSFRDRTETEAFF.

The chain combines TRBV28 with TRBJ1-6; TRBD1 might be the D (6 bases). Germline CDR1 is MDHEN and CDR2 is SYDVKM. The CDR3 totals 15 residues. Trimming stripped 7 bases from V and 5 bases from J, with 15 bases between. The CDR3 nucleotides are TGTGCCAGCATCCTCGGGGGCCACGATAATTCACCCCTCCACTTT. This encodes CASILGGHDNSPLHF.

V and J are TRBV6-8 and TRBJ1-2, with D possibly TRBD1 on 6 matching bases. V lost 2 bases and J lost 5, with 21 bases in between. Germline V lookup: CDR1 MNHGY, CDR2 SAAAGT. The CDR3 covers 17 residues. CDR3 sequence reads: CASSYGRTAINSYGYTF. The CDR3, as DNA: TGTGCCAGCAGTTACGGAAGGACAGCTATCAACTCATATGGCTACACCTTC.

The chain carries TRBV11-3 and TRBJ2-1; 10 bases line up with TRBD2. Germline assignment: CDR1 SGHNT and CDR2 YENEEA. The CDR3 covers 16 residues. V gave up 5 bases and J gave up 4 bases; unmatched junction bases: 8. CDR3 coding DNA: TGTGCCAGCAGCCCCCTGATAGCGGGGGGTTACAATGAGCAGTTCTTC. Residues: CASSPLIAGGYNEQFF.

The chain carries TRBV28 and TRBJ2-7; D might be TRBD1 or TRBD2, each matching 5 bases. The V gene lost 5 bases and the J gene lost 5 bases, with 13 bases spanning the gap. The CDR3 is 13 residues long. CDR1 and CDR2 from the germline V gene are MDHEN and SYDVKM. The CDR3 nucleotides are TGTGCCAGCAGTACCCCGGGACGTAACGAGCAGTACGTC. This encodes CASSTPGRNEQYV.

The CDR3 coding sequence is TGTGCCAGCAGTGAGGAACCGGGACGGTGGTACGAGCAGTACGTC. It is translated as CASSEEPGRWYEQYV. The chain is built from TRBV6-8 and TRBJ2-7; D is tentatively TRBD1 or TRBD2 (5 bases each). The germline V gene encodes CDR1 MNHGY and CDR2 SAAAGT. V was pared by 5 bases and J by 4 bases, with 18 bases between. This CDR3 contains 15 residues.

The genes are TRBV11-3 and TRBJ2-1; no clear D gene. From germline, CDR1 is SGHNT and CDR2 YENEEA. There are 15 residues in the CDR3. Trimming removed 2 bases from V and 1 base from J, with 9 bases in between. The CDR3 is CASSLTYRSYNEQFF. Written as DNA, the CDR3 is TGTGCCAGCAGCTTAACGTATCGTTCCTACAATGAGCAGTTCTTC.

As to this clone: One end of the junction does not line up with germline, which may come from a read error. The genes are TRBV6-1 and TRBJ1-5; 9 bases map to TRBD1. Per germline, CDR1 MNHNS and CDR2 SASEGT. There are 15 residues in the CDR3. CDR3 nucleotides: TGTGCCATCAGTGAAGGGGACAGGGTCTATCAGCCCCAGCATTTT. It yields the protein CAISEGDRVYQPQHF.

The chain combines TRBV5-1 with TRBJ2-1; the D gene is possibly TRBD1 (6 bases). V dropped 0 bases and J dropped 5 bases, with 21 bases sitting between them. From germline, CDR1 is SGHRS and CDR2 YFSETQ. The CDR3 is 18 residues long. This CDR3 reads CASSLGPQGSVPNNEQFF. The DNA for the CDR3 is TGCGCCAGCAGCTTGGGCCCTCAGGGGTCCGTCCCCAACAATGAGCAGTTCTTC. The full variable domain, rest sourced from reference TRBV5-1 and TRBJ2-1, is KAGVTQTPRYLIKTRGQQVTLSCSPISGHRSVSWYQQTPGQGLQFLFEYFSETQRNKGNFPGRFSGRQFSNSRSEMNVSTLELGDSALYLCASSLGPQGSVPNNEQFFGPGTRLTVL.

For this clone: The junction does not match germline at one end; this may be a read error. V gene TRBV15 combines with J gene TRBJ1-6; a weak D match, TRBD1 (6 bases). The CDR3 is 16 residues long. The V gene's germline CDR1 is LNHNV and CDR2 YYDKDF (reference sequence). CDR3: CASSLGSGGSNSPLHF. DNA for the CDR3: TGTGCCAGCAGCTTGGGGTCGGGGGGCTCTAATTCACCCCTCCACTTT.

The chain employs TRBV19 and TRBJ2-7, with no clear D. Trimming stripped 4 bases from V and 4 bases from J, with 11 bases between. The V gene's germline CDR1 is LNHDA and CDR2 SQIVND (reference sequence). The CDR3 runs 13 residues. The CDR3 loop is CASSRSAEYEQYF. The CDR3 DNA reads as TGTGCCAGTAGTAGGTCGGCAGAGTACGAGCAGTACTTC.

The CDR3 protein is CASSKDRDEKLFF. CDR3 in DNA: TGTGCCAGTAGTAAGGACAGGGATGAAAAACTGTTTTTT. This chain joins TRBV19 and TRBJ1-4; 8 positions agree with TRBD1. The CDR3 contains 13 residues. V lost 4 bases to trimming and J lost 6 bases; unmatched junction nucleotides: 1. Per the germline V gene, CDR1 is LNHDA and CDR2 is SQIVND (reference sequence).

The CDR3, as DNA: TGCGCCAGCAGTGAGTTAGGGGGCTCTAAAGATACGCAGTATTTT. This translates into CASSELGGSKDTQYF. The chain uses TRBV10-2 and TRBJ2-3; 7 nucleotides line up with TRBD1. There are 15 residues in the CDR3. The V segment lost 1 base and the J segment 5 bases; nucleotides outside the gene matches: 6. Germline V lookup: CDR1 WSHSY, CDR2 SAAADI.

The rearrangement uses TRBV30 and TRBJ1-6; D is ambiguous. The CDR3 is 12 residues long. V lost 1 base, J lost 8 bases, and 6 bases lay in between. Germline loops: CDR1 GTSNPN, CDR2 SVGIG (reference sequence). CDR3 sequence reads: CAWSGAHSPLHF. Written as DNA, the CDR3 is TGTGCCTGGAGTGGGGCTCATTCACCCCTCCACTTT.

The J gene is TRBJ2-7, the V gene TRBV28; 8 nucleotides match TRBD1. CDR1 is MDHEN and CDR2 is SYDVKM in the germline V gene. CDR3 length equals 17 residues. V shed 3 bases, J shed 7 bases, and the junction held 17 bases outside the gene matches. CDR3 nucleotide sequence: TGTGCCAGCAGTTTGAACAGGGGGGTAGGCGTGGGAGAGGAGCAGTACGTC. It translates to CASSLNRGVGVGEEQYV.

The V gene is TRBV18, the J gene TRBJ2-5; the D gene is possibly TRBD2 (5 bases). Trimming left V 6 bases short and J 2 bases short, with 7 bases between. Germline V gene lookup returns CDR1 KGHSH and CDR2 LQKENI. This CDR3 is 12 amino acids long. The chain's CDR3 is CASSTIQETQYF. DNA for the CDR3: TGTGCCAGCTCGACTATTCAAGAGACCCAGTACTTC. Combining the CDR3 with reference TRBV18 and TRBJ2-5 gives the whole variable domain NAGVMQNPRHLVRRRGQEARLRCSPMKGHSHVYWYRQLPEEGLKFMVYLQKENIIDESGMPKERFSAEFPKEGPSILRIQQVVRGDSAAYFCASSTIQETQYFGPGTRLLVL.

This chain joins TRBV6-8 and TRBJ2-7; 8 bases map to TRBD1. V lost 10 bases and J lost 0; bases outside the gene matches: 11. Germline loops: CDR1 MNHGY, CDR2 SAAAGT. This CDR3 has 15 residues. CDR3 nucleotides: TGTGCCATCAGGGCGGGACAGGCGAGCTCCTACGAGCAGTACGTC. This translates into CAIRAGQASSYEQYV.

The chain has TRBV7-8 and TRBJ2-7; TRBD1 matches 8 bases. The CDR3 runs 13 residues. V lost 5 bases to trimming and J lost 2 bases; unmatched junction nucleotides: 2. Germline V gives CDR1 SGHVS, CDR2 FQNEAQ. CDR3 nucleotides: TGTGCCAGCAGCCGGGACAGGACCTACGAGCAGTACTTC. The encoded protein is CASSRDRTYEQYF.

This clone appeared once. V is TRBV30 and J is TRBJ1-5, with D maybe TRBD1 (5 bases). The CDR3 runs 18 residues. Germline lookup yields CDR1 GTSNPN and CDR2 SVGIG (reference sequence). V lost 0 bases to trimming and J lost 1 base, with 19 bases between them. CDR3 sequence (DNA): TGTGCCTGGAGTGTCTCGTTCGGGCAGGGAAGGAGCAATCAGCCCCAGCATTTT. This gives the protein CAWSVSFGQGRSNQPQHF. The variable domain in full, completed from reference TRBV30 and TRBJ1-5, reads SQTIHQWPATLVQPVGSPLSLECTVEGTSNPNLYWYRQAAGRGLQLLFYSVGIGQISSEVPQNLSASRPQDRQFILSSKKLLLSDSGFYLCAWSVSFGQGRSNQPQHFGDGTRLSIL.

This chain uses TRBV30 with TRBJ2-6; D might be TRBD1 (6 bases). CDR1 is GTSNPN and CDR2 is SVGIG in the germline V gene (reference sequence). Trimming stripped 2 bases from V and 4 bases from J, with 12 bases between. The CDR3 consists of 15 residues. CDR3 sequence (DNA): TGTGCCTGGAGTCCAGACAGGACCGGGGCCAACGTCCTGACTTTC. This codes for CAWSPDRTGANVLTF. The whole variable domain, filled in from reference TRBV30 and TRBJ2-6, reads SQTIHQWPATLVQPVGSPLSLECTVEGTSNPNLYWYRQAAGRGLQLLFYSVGIGQISSEVPQNLSASRPQDRQFILSSKKLLLSDSGFYLCAWSPDRTGANVLTFGAGSRLTVL.

CDR3 loop: CASSPSRGGTEAFF. CDR3 bases: TGTGCCAGTAGTCCAAGCAGGGGAGGCACTGAAGCTTTCTTT. This sequence joins TRBV19 and TRBJ1-1; D possibly corresponds to TRBD1 (6 bases). The CDR3 covers 14 residues. The ends were cut back, 5 bases at V and 4 bases at J, with 14 bases in the middle. CDR1 is LNHDA, CDR2 SQIVND, per germline (reference sequence).

DNA for the CDR3: TGCGCCAGCAGCAGTGGGACAGGGAGTATGGAGACCCAGTACTTC. Translating gives CASSSGTGSMETQYF. The chain couples TRBV5-1 to TRBJ2-5, with 9 bases fitting TRBD1. Trimming removed 4 bases from V and 5 bases from J; junction bases left unmatched: 9. Germline CDR1 SGHRS, CDR2 YFSETQ. The CDR3 length is 15 residues.

The genes are TRBV18 and TRBJ2-1; TRBD1 matches at 7 bases. The CDR3 sequence is 14 residues long. V was pared by 3 bases and J by 6 bases, with 5 bases of the junction left unmatched. Germline CDR1 and CDR2: KGHSH and LQKENI. The CDR3 DNA follows: TGTGCCAGCTCACCGTCCCGGGACAGCAATGAGCAGTTCTTC. It is translated as CASSPSRDSNEQFF.

The rearrangement joins TRBV11-3 to TRBJ1-1; 10 bases are a match to TRBD1. Germline trimming cut 5 bases from V and 0 bases from J; bases unmatched to any gene: 6. Germline V gene data show CDR1 as SGHNT and CDR2 as YENEEA. This CDR3 is 16 amino acids long. The CDR3 coding sequence is TGTGCCAGCAGCGGGGGACAGGGGATCATGAACACTGAAGCTTTCTTT. Protein: CASSGGQGIMNTEAFF.

A single count supports this clone. This sequence joins TRBV30 and TRBJ2-5; D ambiguous. V was trimmed by 0 bases and J by 4 bases, leaving 18 bases between them. This CDR3 comprises 16 residues. CDR1 is GTSNPN and CDR2 is SVGIG in the germline V gene (reference sequence). The CDR3 loop is CAWSVPLGSSAETQYF. In DNA, the CDR3 is TGTGCCTGGAGTGTCCCCCTGGGGTCATCAGCAGAGACCCAGTACTTC.

Only one count was recorded for this clone. The J gene is TRBJ2-1, the V gene TRBV15, with 10 positions matching TRBD2. V shed 4 bases, J shed 7 bases, and the junction held 7 bases outside the gene matches. CDR1 and CDR2 from the germline V gene are LNHNV and YYDKDF (reference sequence). The CDR3 is made up of 15 amino acids. CDR3 protein: CATSNPGLAKNEQFF. In DNA form, the CDR3 reads TGTGCCACCAGCAACCCGGGACTAGCGAAAAATGAGCAGTTCTTC.

The gene calls are TRBV18 and TRBJ1-5; D gene unclear. Trimming left V 3 bases short and J 6 bases short, with 9 bases between. The CDR3 is 13 amino acids. Per the germline V gene, CDR1 is KGHSH and CDR2 is LQKENI. This CDR3 reads CASSPAASQPQHF. The DNA of the CDR3 is TGTGCCAGCTCACCCGCTGCCAGTCAGCCCCAGCATTTT.

This clone was seen a single time. The chain is built from TRBV6-8 and TRBJ1-3, with no clear D. V shed 10 bases and J shed 0 bases, with 13 bases lying between them. This CDR3 region has 14 residues. Germline assignment: CDR1 MNHGY and CDR2 SAAAGT. The CDR3 bases are TGTGCCATCAGCGGCGCTGTCTCTGGAAACACCATATATTTT. The encoded protein is CAISGAVSGNTIYF.